This T cell receptor beta chain comes out of a study of control samples from healthy donors and cancer patients (TCRdb year 2020). The library was made by the immunoSEQ multiplex PCR assay. Here the immuneACCESS table is served through TCRdb, limited to in-frame sequences with V and J called. Missing clones are a known gap in these copies; in checked studies unresolved V genes cover under half, and the rest lacks a known reason. The sample records over 100,000 clones, about nine tenths of which are singletons. Clones ranked in the top ten supply 5.5% of the sample. The CDR3, from cysteine to phenylalanine, totals 15 residues. The DNA shown is the 45-base CDR3, in frame from base 1. The germline V gene (reference sequence) sets CDR1 to LNHDA and CDR2 to SQIVND. The V end loses 4 bases and the J end loses 2 bases, and a stretch of 14 bases separates them. In the case of this clone: Its cognate antigen has yet to be identified. No base quality values were provided; no much bigger clone lies one nucleotide off.

Recombination connected TRBV19 to TRBJ1-2; the D gene is perhaps TRBD1, on 5 matching bases. The sequencing sample was made of blood. The source is a man younger than 35 in good health. The bases read TGTGCCAGTAGTAACCCCGCCGCAGGGAACTATGGCTACACCTTC. This is translated as CASSNPAAGNYGYTF.